The 8 T cell receptor beta chains below come from one sample, sequenced in a study of patients and donors after allogeneic stem cell transplantation. TCRdb processed the RT-PCR reads anew with MiXCR; each CDR3 protein has one entry. Of 150,000 to 200,000 distinct CDR3 sequences detected, 24% appear once; the ten largest clones hold roughly a quarter. Material for sequencing was blood, either unsorted or a sorted T cell fraction (not recorded which). Receptor source: a human donor who was either an allogeneic HSCT recipient or a stem cell or donor lymphocyte infusion donor (not recorded which). It is not recorded whose cells these are; they may come from a transplant donor.

This clonotype was detected a few times. V is TRBV11-2 and J is TRBJ2-3; 8 bases line up with TRBD2. The CDR3 has 17 amino acids. J lost 1 base, V lost 2 bases, and 8 bases had no gene match. The V gene's germline CDR1 is SGHAT and CDR2 FQNNGV. The CDR3, as DNA: TGTGCCAGCAGCTTAAACGGAGCGGGAGAGGGCACAGATACGCAGTATTTT. Translation gives CASSLNGAGEGTDTQYF.

This clonotype occurred many times. The CDR3 sequence: CASRRQGNTIYF. The CDR3 DNA sequence: TGTGCCAGCAGACGACAGGGAAACACCATATATTTT. V gene TRBV12-3 or TRBV12-4 combines with J gene TRBJ1-3, with D possibly being TRBD1 (5 bases). V lost 6 bases and J lost 4, with 7 bases in between. The CDR3 contains 12 residues.

In this sample, this clonotype turned up a few times. The chain joins TRBV6-6 to TRBJ2-7; D is unresolved. This CDR3 is 10 amino acids long. Germline V gives CDR1 MNHNY, CDR2 SVGAGI (reference sequence). CDR3 loop: CSRKLDEQYF. CDR3 DNA: TGTTCCCGCAAGTTGGACGAGCAGTACTTC.

The gene calls are TRBV20-1 and TRBJ1-1; D remains ambiguous. The CDR3 is 17 amino acids. Trimming pared 0 bases from V and 3 bases from J, leaving 20 bases between. Germline V CDR1 and CDR2: DFQATT, SNEGSKA (reference sequence). CDR3 nucleotides: TGCAGTGCTAGAGACCTTAACGCCGGGAGGTGGGACACTGAAGCTTTCTTT. It codes for CSARDLNAGRWDTEAFF.

This chain links TRBV20-1 with TRBJ2-1; 8 nucleotides align to TRBD1. The CDR3 covers 14 residues. The trim removed 6 bases at V and 7 bases at J, leaving 11 bases unmatched. Germline V gene data show CDR1 as DFQATT and CDR2 as SNEGSKA (reference sequence). CDR3 nucleotide sequence: TGCAGTGCCGTAGGGACAGGAGGGGCAAATGAGCAGTTCTTC. It encodes CSAVGTGGANEQFF.

This clonotype was found a few times. The genes are TRBV19 and TRBJ2-2, with 7 bases matching TRBD1. Per germline, CDR1 LNHDA and CDR2 SQIVND (reference sequence). With 8 bases clipped from V and 0 bases from J, the junction kept 9 bases outside the gene matches. The CDR3 is 16 amino acids. As DNA, the CDR3 is TGTGCCAGTCGCACCCCGGGACAGCCGAACACCGGGGAGCTGTTTTTT. Its protein product is CASRTPGQPNTGELFF.

This chain links TRBV12-3 or TRBV12-4 with TRBJ2-5; maybe TRBD2 (5 bases). The ends were cut back, 7 bases at V and 4 bases at J, with 10 bases in the middle. CDR3 length: 12 amino acids. The CDR3: CASTRGRETQYF. The CDR3 DNA sequence: TGTGCCAGCACCAGAGGGCGAGAGACCCAGTACTTC.

The chain links TRBV4-2 to TRBJ2-1; TRBD2 might be the D (5 bases). Germline V lookup: CDR1 LGHNA, CDR2 YNFKEQ. This CDR3 has 16 amino acids. The ends were cut back, 0 bases at V and 0 bases at J, with 9 bases in the middle. Written as DNA, the CDR3 is TGTGCCAGCAGCCAAGAGTCGGGGAGCTCCTACAATGAGCAGTTCTTC. The encoded protein is CASSQESGSSYNEQFF.